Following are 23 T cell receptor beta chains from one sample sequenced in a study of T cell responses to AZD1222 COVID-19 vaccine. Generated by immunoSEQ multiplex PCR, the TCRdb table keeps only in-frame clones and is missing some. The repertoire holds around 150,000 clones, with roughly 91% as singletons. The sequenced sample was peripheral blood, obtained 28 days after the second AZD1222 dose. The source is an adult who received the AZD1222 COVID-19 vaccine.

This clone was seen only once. The CDR3 bases are TGTGCCAGCAGCCAACGGGGGGCAAACCGGGAGCAGTACTTC. This encodes CASSQRGANREQYF. The chain links TRBV3-1 (or the pseudogene TRBV3-2) to TRBJ2-7; perhaps TRBD2 as D (7 bases). Per germline, CDR1 LGHDT and CDR2 YNNKEL (reference sequence). Trimming removed 2 bases from V and 7 bases from J, with 15 bases in between. The length of the CDR3 is 14 residues.

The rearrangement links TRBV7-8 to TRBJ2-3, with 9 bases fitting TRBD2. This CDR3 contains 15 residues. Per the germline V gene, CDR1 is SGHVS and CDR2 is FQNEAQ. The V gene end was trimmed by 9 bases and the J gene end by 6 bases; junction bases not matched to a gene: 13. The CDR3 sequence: CASQLIGGGVDTQYF. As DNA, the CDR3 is TGTGCCAGTCAGCTTATAGGCGGGGGGGTTGATACGCAGTATTTT.

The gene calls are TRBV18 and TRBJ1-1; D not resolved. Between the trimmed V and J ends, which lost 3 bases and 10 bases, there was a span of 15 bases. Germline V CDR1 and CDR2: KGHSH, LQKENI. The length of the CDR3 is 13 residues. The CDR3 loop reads CASSPGSLQGAFF. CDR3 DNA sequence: TGTGCCAGCTCACCGGGGAGTCTCCAAGGAGCTTTCTTT.

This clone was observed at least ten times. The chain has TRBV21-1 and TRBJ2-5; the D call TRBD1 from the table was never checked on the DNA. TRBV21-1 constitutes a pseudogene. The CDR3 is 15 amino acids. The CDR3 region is CASSPPGQGGETQYF. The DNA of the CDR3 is TGTGCCAGCAGCCCCCCGGGACAGGGGGGGGAGACCCAGTACTTC.

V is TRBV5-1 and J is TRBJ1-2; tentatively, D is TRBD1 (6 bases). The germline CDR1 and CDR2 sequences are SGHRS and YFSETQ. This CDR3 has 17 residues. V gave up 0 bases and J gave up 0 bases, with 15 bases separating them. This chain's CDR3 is CASSLEGEPLANYGYTF. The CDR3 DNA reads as TGCGCCAGCAGCTTGGAGGGGGAACCCTTGGCTAACTATGGCTACACCTTC.

CDR3 residues: CASSQCSKLCFLKGEVNTDTQYF. In DNA, the CDR3 is TGCGCCAGCAGTCAATGCAGTAAGTTGTGTTTCCTGAAGGGGGAGGTTAACACAGATACGCAGTATTTT. The V and J genes are TRBV23-1 and TRBJ2-3; D tentatively reads TRBD1 or TRBD2 (6 bases each). TRBV23-1 is an ORF for which the function is uncertain. Trimming stripped 1 base from V and 2 bases from J, with 34 bases between. The CDR3 loop spans 23 amino acids.

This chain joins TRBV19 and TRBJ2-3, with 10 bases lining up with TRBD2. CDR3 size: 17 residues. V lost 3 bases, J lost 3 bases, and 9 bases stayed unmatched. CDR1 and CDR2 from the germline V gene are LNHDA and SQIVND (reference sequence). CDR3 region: CASSMEVVSGGTDTQYF. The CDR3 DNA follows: TGTGCCAGTAGTATGGAGGTCGTTAGCGGGGGGACAGATACGCAGTATTTT. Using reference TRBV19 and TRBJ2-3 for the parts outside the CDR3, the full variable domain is DGGITQSPKYLFRKEGQNVTLSCEQNLNHDAMYWYRQDPGQGLRLIYYSQIVNDFQKGDIAEGYSVSREKKESFPLTVTSAQKNPTAFYLCASSMEVVSGGTDTQYFGPGTRLTVL.

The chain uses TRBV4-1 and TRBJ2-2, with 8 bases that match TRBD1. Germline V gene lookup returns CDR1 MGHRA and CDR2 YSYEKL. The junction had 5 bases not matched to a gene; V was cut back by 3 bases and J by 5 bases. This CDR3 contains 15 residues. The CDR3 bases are TGCGCCAGCAGCCAGATCACAGGGGGGACCGGGGAGCTGTTTTTT. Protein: CASSQITGGTGELFF.

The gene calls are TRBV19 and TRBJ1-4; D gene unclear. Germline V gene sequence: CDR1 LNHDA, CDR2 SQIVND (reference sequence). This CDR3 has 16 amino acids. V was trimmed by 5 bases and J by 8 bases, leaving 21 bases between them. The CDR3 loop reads CASSPLSGDFNEKLFF. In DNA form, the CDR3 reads TGTGCCAGTAGTCCCCTCAGCGGGGATTTTAACGAAAAACTGTTTTTT. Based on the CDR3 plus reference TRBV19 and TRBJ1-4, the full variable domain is DGGITQSPKYLFRKEGQNVTLSCEQNLNHDAMYWYRQDPGQGLRLIYYSQIVNDFQKGDIAEGYSVSREKKESFPLTVTSAQKNPTAFYLCASSPLSGDFNEKLFFGSGTQLSVL.

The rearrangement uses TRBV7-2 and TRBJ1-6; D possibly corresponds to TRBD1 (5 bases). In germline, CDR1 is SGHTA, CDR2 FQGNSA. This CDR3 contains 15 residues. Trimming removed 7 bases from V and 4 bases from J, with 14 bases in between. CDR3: CASMPQGLYNSPLHF. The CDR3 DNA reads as TGTGCCAGCATGCCGCAGGGACTGTATAATTCACCCCTCCACTTT. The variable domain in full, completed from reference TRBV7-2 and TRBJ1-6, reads GAGVSQSPSNKVTEKGKDVELRCDPISGHTALYWYRQSLGQGLEFLIYFQGNSAPDKSGLPSDRFSAERTGGSVSTLTIQRTQQEDSAVYLCASMPQGLYNSPLHFGNGTRLTVT.

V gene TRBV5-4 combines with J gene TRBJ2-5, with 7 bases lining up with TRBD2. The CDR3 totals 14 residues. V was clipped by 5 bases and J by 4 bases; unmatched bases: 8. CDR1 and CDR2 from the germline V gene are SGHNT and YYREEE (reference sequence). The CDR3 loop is CASRHWGGRETQYF. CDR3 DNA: TGTGCCAGCAGACACTGGGGGGGGAGAGAGACCCAGTACTTC.

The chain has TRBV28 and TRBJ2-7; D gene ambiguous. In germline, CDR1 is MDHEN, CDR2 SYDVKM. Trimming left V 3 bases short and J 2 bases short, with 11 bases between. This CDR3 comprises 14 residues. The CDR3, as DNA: TGTGCCAGCAGTTTTGGGCAGCCTACCTACGAGCAGTACTTC. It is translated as CASSFGQPTYEQYF.

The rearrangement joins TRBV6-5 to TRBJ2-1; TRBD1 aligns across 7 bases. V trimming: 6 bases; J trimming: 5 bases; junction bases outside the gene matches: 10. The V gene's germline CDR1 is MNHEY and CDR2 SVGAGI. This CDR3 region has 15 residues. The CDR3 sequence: CASSRMTGSNNEQFF. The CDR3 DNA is TGTGCCAGCAGCCGAATGACAGGGTCCAACAATGAGCAGTTCTTC.

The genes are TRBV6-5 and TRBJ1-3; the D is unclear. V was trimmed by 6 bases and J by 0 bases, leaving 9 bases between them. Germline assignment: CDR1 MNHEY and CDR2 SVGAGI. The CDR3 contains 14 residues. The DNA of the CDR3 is TGTGCCAGCAGACATAAGAGCTCTGGAAACACCATATATTTT. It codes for CASRHKSSGNTIYF.

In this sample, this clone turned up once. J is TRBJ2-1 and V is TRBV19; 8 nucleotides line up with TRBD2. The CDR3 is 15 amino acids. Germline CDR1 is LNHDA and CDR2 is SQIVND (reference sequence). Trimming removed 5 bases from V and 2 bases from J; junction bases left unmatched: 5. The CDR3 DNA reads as TGTGCCAGTAGTCTCGCGGGGGGCCCCTACAATGAGCAGTTCTTC. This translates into CASSLAGGPYNEQFF.

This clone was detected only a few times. CDR3 residues: CASSLAYLAGAYIQETQYF. CDR3 DNA: TGTGCCAGCAGCTTAGCGTACCTAGCGGGGGCCTACATACAAGAGACCCAGTACTTC. This chain uses TRBV7-9 with TRBJ2-5; TRBD2 agrees at 10 bases. V shed 0 bases and J 2 bases; nucleotides not matched to a gene: 12. The CDR3 is 19 residues long. The germline CDR1 and CDR2 sequences are SEHNR and FQNEAQ (reference sequence).

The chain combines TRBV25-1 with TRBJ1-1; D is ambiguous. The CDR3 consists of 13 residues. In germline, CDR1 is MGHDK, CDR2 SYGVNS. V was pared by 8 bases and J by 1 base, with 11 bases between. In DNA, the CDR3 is TGTGCCAGCGGATTCGGCAGGAACACTGAAGCTTTCTTT. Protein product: CASGFGRNTEAFF.

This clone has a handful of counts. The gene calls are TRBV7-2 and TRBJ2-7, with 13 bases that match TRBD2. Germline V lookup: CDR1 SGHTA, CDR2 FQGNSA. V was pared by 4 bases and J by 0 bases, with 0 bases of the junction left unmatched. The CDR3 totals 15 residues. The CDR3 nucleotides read TGTGCCAGCAGCTGGACTAGCGGGGGCTCCTACGAGCAGTACTTC. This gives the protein CASSWTSGGSYEQYF.

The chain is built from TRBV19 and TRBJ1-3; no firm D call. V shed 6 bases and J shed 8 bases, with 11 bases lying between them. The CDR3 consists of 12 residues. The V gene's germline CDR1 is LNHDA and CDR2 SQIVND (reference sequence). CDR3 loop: CASRSEVYTIYF. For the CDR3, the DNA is TGTGCCAGTAGGTCGGAGGTATACACCATATATTTT.

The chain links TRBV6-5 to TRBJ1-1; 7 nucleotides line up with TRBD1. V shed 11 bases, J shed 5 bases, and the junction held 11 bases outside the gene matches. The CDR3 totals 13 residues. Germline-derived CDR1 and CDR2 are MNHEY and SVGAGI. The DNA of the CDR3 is TGTGCCGCAAACAGGGGTGCTGGTACTGAAGCTTTCTTT. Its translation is CAANRGAGTEAFF.

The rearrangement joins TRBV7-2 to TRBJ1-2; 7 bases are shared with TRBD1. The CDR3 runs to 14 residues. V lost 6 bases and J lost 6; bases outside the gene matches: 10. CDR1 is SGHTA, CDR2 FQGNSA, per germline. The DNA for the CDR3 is TGTGCCAGCAGGGATCAGGGGGTTTACAATGGCTACACCTTC. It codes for CASRDQGVYNGYTF.

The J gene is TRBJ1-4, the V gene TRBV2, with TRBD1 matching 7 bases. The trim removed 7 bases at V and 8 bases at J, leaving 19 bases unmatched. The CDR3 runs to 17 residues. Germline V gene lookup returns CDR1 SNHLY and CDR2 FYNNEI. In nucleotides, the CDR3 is TGTGCCAGCACTCGACGTCAACAGGGGTCCCATCGGGAAAAACTGTTTTTT. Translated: CASTRRQQGSHREKLFF.

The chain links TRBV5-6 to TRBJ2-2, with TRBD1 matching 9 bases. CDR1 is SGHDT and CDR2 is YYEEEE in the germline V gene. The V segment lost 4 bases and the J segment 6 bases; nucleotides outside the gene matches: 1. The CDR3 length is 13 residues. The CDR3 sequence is CASSRTGAGELFF. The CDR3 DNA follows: TGTGCCAGCAGCCGGACAGGGGCCGGGGAGCTGTTTTTT.